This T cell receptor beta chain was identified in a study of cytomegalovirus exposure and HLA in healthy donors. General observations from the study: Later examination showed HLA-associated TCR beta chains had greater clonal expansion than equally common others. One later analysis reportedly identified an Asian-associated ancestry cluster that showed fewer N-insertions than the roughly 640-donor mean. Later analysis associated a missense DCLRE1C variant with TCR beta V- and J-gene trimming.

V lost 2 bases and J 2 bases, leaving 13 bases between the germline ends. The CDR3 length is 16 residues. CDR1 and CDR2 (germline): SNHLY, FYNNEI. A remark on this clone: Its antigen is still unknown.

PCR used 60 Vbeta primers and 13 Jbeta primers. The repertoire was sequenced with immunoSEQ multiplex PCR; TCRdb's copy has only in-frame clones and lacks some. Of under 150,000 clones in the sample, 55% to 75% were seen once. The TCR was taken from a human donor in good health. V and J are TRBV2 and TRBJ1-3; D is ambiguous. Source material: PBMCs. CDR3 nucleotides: TGTGCCAGCAGTGAATCGGGGATCCCCACTGGAAACACCATATATTTT. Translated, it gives CASSESGIPTGNTIYF.